This T cell receptor beta chain was captured in a study of cytomegalovirus exposure and HLA in healthy donors. The study, taken as a whole, reports: Analysis performed later showed TCR beta chains linked to HLA being more clonally expanded than equally common others.

This PCR relied on a set of 60 Vbeta primers and 13 Jbeta primers. As handled by the study authors: An analysis that came later counted some 85 million unique TCR beta chains, 9 million to 12 million shared. The assay was immunoSEQ multiplex PCR, and TCRdb's table has in-frame clones only and misses some. V, J and clone size reflect that table, while D and trimming were determined from the DNA. The repertoire has 200,000 or so clones, approximately 88% of them found once; the top ten carry more than 0.6%. CDR1 and CDR2 from the germline V gene are SNHLY and FYNNEI. This CDR3 is built from 14 residues. With 10 bases clipped from V and 4 bases from J, the junction kept 6 bases outside the gene matches. On this clone itself: The antigen is unknown.

The receptor was derived from a boy aged 2 to 10 in good health and CMV-seronegative. Sequencing was carried out using PBMCs. The chain couples TRBV2 to TRBJ2-3; 12 bases are shared with TRBD2. CDR3 amino acids: CATRTSGVADTQYF. For the CDR3, the DNA is TGTGCCACCAGGACTAGCGGGGTTGCAGATACGCAGTATTTT.